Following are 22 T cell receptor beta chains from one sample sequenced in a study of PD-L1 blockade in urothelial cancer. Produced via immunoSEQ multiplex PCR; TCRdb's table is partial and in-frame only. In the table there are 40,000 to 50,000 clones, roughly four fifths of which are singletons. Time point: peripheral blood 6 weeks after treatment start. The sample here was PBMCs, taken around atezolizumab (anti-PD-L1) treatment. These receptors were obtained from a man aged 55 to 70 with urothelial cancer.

CDR3 amino acids: CASSFPSSLTDTQYF. The DNA of the CDR3 is TGTGCCAGCAGTTTCCCCTCCTCACTCACAGATACGCAGTATTTT. The chain has TRBV28 and TRBJ2-3; D call uncertain. V was shortened by 3 bases and J by 2 bases, with 12 bases between the two germline ends. This CDR3 is built from 15 residues. Germline CDR1 is MDHEN and CDR2 is SYDVKM.

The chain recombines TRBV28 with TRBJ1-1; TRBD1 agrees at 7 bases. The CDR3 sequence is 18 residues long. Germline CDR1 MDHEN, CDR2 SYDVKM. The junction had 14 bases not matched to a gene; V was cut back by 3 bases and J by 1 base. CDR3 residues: CASSLPQFTGAPNTEAFF. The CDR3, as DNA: TGTGCCAGCAGTTTGCCCCAATTCACAGGGGCCCCGAACACTGAAGCTTTCTTT. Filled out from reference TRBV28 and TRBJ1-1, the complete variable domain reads DVKVTQSSRYLVKRTGEKVFLECVQDMDHENMFWYRQDPGLGLRLIYFSYDVKMKEKGDIPEGYSVSREKKERFSLILESASTNQTSMYLCASSLPQFTGAPNTEAFFGQGTRLTVV.

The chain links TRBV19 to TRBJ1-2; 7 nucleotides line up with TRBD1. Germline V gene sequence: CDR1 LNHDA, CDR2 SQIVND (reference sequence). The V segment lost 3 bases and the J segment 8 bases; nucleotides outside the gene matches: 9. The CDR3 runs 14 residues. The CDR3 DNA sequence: TGTGCCAGTAGTATGACAGGGCTCCTCTGGGGCTACACCTTC. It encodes CASSMTGLLWGYTF.

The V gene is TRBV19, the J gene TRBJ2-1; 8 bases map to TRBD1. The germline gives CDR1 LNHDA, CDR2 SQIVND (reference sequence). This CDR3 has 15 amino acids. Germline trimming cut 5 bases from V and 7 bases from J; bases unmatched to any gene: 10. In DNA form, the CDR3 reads TGTGCCAGTAGTTCTCGGACAGGGATATTAAATGAGCAGTTCTTC. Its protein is CASSSRTGILNEQFF.

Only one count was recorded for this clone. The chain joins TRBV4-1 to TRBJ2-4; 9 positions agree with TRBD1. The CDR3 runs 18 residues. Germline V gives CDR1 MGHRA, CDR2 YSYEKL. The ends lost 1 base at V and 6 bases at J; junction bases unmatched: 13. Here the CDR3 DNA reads TGCGCCAGCAGCCAAGTCGGGGCCAACAGGGGGCGCGCAAACATTCAGTACTTC. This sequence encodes CASSQVGANRGRANIQYF.

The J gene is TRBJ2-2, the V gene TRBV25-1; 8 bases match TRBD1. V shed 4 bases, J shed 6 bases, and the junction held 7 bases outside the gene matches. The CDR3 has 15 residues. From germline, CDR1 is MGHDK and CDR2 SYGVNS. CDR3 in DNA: TGTGCCAGCAGTGGGTCAGGGGGCCTAGCCGGGGAGCTGTTTTTT. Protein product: CASSGSGGLAGELFF.

The CDR3 bases are TGTGCCAGCAGTTCCGGACAAATCTGGAATGGCTACACCTTC. Its protein product is CASSSGQIWNGYTF. This rearrangement joins TRBV28 to TRBJ1-2; D might be TRBD1 (5 bases). Germline V gives CDR1 MDHEN, CDR2 SYDVKM. This CDR3 has 14 residues. Trimming took off 4 bases at V and 6 bases at J, with 15 bases between the two ends.

The CDR3 loop is CASSLGSGGPGMETQYF. CDR3 nucleotide sequence: TGTGCCAGCAGCTTGGGAAGCGGGGGGCCGGGGATGGAGACCCAGTACTTC. V gene TRBV7-9 combines with J gene TRBJ2-5, with 9 bases matching TRBD2. V lost 3 bases, J lost 5 bases, and 13 bases stayed unmatched. CDR1 and CDR2 (germline): SEHNR, FQNEAQ (reference sequence). This CDR3 spans 17 amino acids.

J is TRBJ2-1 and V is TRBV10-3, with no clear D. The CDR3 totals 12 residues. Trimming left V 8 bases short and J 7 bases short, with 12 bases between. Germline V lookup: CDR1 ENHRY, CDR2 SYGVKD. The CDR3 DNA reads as TGTGCCATCCTCGGCGGTGAAAATGAGCAGTTCTTC. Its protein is CAILGGENEQFF.

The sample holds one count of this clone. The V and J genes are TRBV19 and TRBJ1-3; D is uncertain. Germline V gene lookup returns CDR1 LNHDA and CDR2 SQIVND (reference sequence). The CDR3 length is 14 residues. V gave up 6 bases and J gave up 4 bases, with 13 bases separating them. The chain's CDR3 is CASSNGVGGNTIYF. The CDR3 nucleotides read TGTGCCAGTAGCAACGGAGTAGGCGGAAACACCATATATTTT.

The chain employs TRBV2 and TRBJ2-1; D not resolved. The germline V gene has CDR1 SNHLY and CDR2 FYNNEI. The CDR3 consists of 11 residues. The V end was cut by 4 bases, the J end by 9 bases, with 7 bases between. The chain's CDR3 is CASSGIGEQFF. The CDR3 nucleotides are TGTGCCAGCAGTGGTATCGGTGAGCAGTTCTTC.

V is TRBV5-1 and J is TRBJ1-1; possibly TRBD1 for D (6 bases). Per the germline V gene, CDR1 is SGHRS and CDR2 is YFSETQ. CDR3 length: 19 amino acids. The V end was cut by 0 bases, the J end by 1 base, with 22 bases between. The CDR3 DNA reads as TGCGCCAGCAGCTTGGCCTCCCCAGGGGAATTAACGGCGAACACTGAAGCTTTCTTT. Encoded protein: CASSLASPGELTANTEAFF.

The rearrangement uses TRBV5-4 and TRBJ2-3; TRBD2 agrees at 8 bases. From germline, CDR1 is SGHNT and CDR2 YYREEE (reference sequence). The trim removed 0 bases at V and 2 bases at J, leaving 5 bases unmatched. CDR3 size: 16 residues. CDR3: CASSLDASGPTDTQYF. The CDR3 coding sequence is TGTGCCAGCAGCTTGGATGCTAGCGGGCCCACAGATACGCAGTATTTT.

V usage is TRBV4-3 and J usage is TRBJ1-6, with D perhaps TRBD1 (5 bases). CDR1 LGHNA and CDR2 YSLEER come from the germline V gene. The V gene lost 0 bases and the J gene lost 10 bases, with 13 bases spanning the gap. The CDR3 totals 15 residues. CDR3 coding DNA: TGCGCCAGCAGCCAAGATCCTCAGGGTGGATCACCCCTCCACTTT. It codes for CASSQDPQGGSPLHF.

CDR3 sequence reads: CASSATGGTGNTIYF. The DNA of the CDR3 is TGTGCCAGCAGCGCTACAGGGGGGACTGGAAACACCATATATTTT. J is TRBJ1-3 and V is TRBV9, with 8 positions matching TRBD1. Trimming took 3 bases from V and 2 from J; bases not matched to a gene: 4. Germline lookup yields CDR1 SGDLS and CDR2 YYNGEE. The CDR3 has 15 residues.

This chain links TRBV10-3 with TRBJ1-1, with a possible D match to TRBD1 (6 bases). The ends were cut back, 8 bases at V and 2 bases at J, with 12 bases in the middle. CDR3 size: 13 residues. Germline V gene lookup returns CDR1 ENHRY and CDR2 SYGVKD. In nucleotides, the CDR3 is TGTGCCATCGGAAGGGGGGGCAACACTGAAGCTTTCTTT. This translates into CAIGRGGNTEAFF.

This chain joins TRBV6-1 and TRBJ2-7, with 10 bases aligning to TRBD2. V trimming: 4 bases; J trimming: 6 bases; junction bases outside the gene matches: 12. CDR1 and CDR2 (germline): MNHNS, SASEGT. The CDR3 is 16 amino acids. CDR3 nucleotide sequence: TGTGCCAGCAGTGGGGCTAGCGGGAGACAGAGTTCCGAGCAGTACTTC. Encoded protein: CASSGASGRQSSEQYF.

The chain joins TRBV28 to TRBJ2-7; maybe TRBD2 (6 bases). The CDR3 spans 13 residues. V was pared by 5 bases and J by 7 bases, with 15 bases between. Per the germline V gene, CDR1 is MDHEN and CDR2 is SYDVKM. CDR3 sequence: CASSAPGTREQYF. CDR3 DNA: TGTGCCAGCAGTGCCCCAGGGACTCGAGAGCAGTACTTC. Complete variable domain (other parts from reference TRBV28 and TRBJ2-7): DVKVTQSSRYLVKRTGEKVFLECVQDMDHENMFWYRQDPGLGLRLIYFSYDVKMKEKGDIPEGYSVSREKKERFSLILESASTNQTSMYLCASSAPGTREQYFGPGTRLTVT.

The CDR3, as DNA: TGTGCCAGCAGACTAGCGGGAGCCTACGAGCAGTACTTC. This sequence encodes CASRLAGAYEQYF. V is TRBV6-5 and J is TRBJ2-7, with TRBD2 identical over 11 bases. J lost 2 bases, V lost 6 bases, and 0 bases had no gene match. Germline CDR1 and CDR2: MNHEY and SVGAGI. CDR3 length: 13 residues.

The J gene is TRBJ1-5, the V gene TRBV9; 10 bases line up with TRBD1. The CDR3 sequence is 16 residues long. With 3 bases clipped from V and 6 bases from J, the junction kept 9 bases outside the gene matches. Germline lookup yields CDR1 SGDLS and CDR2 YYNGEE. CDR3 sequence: CASSGQGAGDSQPQHF. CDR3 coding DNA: TGTGCCAGCAGCGGACAGGGGGCGGGGGATTCTCAGCCCCAGCATTTT.

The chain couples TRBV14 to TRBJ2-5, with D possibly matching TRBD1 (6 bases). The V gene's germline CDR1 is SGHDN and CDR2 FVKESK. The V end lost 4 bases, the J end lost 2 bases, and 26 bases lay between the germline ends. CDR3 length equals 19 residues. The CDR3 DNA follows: TGTGCCAGCAGCCCATTGGGGACACCGCCCTTTTGGGTGCAAGAGACCCAGTACTTC. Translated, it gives CASSPLGTPPFWVQETQYF.

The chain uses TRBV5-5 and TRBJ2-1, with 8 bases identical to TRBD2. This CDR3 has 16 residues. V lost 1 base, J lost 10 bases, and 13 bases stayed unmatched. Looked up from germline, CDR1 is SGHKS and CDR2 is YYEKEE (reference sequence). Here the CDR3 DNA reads TGTGCCAGCAGCTTGCTAGGCGGGGGGATCCCGGGGGAGCAGTTCTTC. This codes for CASSLLGGGIPGEQFF.